This TCR beta chain was identified during a study of T cell responses to AZD1222 COVID-19 vaccine. Notes on the study in general: Two AZD1222 administrations were followed by greater Spike-specific TCR breadth and depth. It was only a handful of AZD1222 recipients who were seropositive at baseline.

V was shortened by 7 bases and J by 8 bases, with 11 bases between the two germline ends. The CDR3 loop spans 12 amino acids. Libraries were prepared by immunoSEQ multiplex PCR; TCRdb keeps only in-frame clonotypes and omits some of them. This table holds 250,000 to 300,000 clones, roughly 93% found once. Note on this clone: The antigen remains unidentified.

The TCR originated in an adult who received the AZD1222 COVID-19 vaccine. V is TRBV12-3 or TRBV12-4 and J is TRBJ1-4, with D uncertain. Sample: peripheral blood, taken 28 days after the second AZD1222 dose. The CDR3 here is CASTTRGEKLFF. DNA of the CDR3: TGTGCCAGCACCACCAGAGGAGAAAAACTGTTTTTT.